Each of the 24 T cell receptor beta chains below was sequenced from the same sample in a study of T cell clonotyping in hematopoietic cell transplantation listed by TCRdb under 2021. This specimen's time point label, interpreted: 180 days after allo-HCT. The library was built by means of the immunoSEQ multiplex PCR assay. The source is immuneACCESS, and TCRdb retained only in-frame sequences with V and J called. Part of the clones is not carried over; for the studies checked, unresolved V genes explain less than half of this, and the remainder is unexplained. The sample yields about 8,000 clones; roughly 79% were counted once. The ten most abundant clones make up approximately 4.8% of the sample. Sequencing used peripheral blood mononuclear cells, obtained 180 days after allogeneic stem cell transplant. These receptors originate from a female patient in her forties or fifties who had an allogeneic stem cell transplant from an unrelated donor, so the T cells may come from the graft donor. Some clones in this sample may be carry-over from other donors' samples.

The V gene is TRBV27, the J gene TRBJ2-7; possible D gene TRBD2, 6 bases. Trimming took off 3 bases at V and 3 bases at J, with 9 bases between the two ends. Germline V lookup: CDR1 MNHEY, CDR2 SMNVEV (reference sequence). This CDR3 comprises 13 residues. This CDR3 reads CASSLPGSYEQYF. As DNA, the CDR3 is TGTGCCAGCAGTTTGCCCGGGAGCTACGAGCAGTACTTC.

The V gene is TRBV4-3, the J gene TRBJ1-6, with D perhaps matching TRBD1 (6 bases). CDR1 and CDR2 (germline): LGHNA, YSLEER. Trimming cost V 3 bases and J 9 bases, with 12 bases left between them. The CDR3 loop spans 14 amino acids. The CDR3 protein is CASSQSRGGSPLHF. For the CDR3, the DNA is TGCGCCAGCAGCCAGTCCAGAGGGGGTTCACCCCTCCACTTT.

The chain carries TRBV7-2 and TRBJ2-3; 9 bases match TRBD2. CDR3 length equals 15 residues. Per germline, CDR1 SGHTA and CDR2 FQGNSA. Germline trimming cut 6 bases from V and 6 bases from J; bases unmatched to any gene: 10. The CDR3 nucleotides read TGTGCCAGCAGTTCCACAGGCGGGGGGGCGGATACGCAGTATTTT. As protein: CASSSTGGGADTQYF. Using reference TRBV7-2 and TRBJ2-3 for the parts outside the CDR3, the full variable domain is GAGVSQSPSNKVTEKGKDVELRCDPISGHTALYWYRQSLGQGLEFLIYFQGNSAPDKSGLPSDRFSAERTGGSVSTLTIQRTQQEDSAVYLCASSSTGGGADTQYFGPGTRLTVL.

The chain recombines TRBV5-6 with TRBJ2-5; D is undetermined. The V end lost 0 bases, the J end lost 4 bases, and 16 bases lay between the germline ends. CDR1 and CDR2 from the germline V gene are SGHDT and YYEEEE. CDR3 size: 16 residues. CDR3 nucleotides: TGTGCCAGCAGCTTGGGGCCCCTAGGGCTAGGAGAGACCCAGTACTTC. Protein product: CASSLGPLGLGETQYF.

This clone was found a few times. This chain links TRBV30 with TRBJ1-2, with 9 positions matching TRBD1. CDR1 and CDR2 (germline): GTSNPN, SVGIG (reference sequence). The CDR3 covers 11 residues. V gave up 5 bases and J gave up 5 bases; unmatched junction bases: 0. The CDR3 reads CAWGQGYGYTF. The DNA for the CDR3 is TGTGCCTGGGGACAGGGGTATGGCTACACCTTC.

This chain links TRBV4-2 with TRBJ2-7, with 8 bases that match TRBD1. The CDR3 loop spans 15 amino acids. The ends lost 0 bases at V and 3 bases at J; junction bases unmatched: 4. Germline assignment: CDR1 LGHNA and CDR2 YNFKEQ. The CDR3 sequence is CASSQDRGQGYEQYF. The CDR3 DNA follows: TGTGCCAGCAGCCAAGATCGCGGACAGGGCTACGAGCAGTACTTC.

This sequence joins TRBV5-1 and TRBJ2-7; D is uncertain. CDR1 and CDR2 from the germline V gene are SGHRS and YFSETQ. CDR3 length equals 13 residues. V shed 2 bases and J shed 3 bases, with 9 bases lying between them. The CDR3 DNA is TGCGCCAGCAGCTTACAAAGACACTACGAGCAGTACTTC. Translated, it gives CASSLQRHYEQYF.

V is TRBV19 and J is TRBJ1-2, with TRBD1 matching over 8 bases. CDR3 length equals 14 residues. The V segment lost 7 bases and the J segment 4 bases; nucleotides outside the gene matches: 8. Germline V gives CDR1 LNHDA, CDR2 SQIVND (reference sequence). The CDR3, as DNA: TGTGCCAGTACCCAGACAGGGGTTGGCTATGGCTACACCTTC. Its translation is CASTQTGVGYGYTF.

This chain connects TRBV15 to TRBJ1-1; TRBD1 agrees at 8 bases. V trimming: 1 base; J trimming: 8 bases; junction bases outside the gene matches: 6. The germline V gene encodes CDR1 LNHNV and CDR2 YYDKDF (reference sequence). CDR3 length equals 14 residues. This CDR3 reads CATSRGTGRIEAFF. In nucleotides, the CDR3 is TGTGCCACCAGCAGAGGGACAGGGCGGATCGAAGCTTTCTTT.

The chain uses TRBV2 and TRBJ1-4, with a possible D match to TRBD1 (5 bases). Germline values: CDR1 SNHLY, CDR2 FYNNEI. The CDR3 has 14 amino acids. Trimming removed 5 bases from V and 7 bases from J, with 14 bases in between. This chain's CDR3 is CASSPQGWAEKLFF. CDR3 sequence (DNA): TGTGCCAGCAGTCCGCAGGGTTGGGCTGAAAAACTGTTTTTT.

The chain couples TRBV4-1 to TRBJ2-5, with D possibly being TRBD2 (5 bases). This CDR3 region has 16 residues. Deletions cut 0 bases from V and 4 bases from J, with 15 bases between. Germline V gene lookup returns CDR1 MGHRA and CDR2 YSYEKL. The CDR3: CASSQDRTRGRETQYF. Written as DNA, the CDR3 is TGCGCCAGCAGCCAAGATAGGACCCGAGGGCGAGAGACCCAGTACTTC.

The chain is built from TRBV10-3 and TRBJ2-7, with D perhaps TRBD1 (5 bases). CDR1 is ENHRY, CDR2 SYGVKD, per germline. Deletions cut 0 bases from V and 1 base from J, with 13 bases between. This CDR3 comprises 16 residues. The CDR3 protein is CAISESRGSLSYEQYF. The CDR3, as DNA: TGTGCCATCAGTGAGTCTAGGGGTTCCTTATCCTACGAGCAGTACTTC.

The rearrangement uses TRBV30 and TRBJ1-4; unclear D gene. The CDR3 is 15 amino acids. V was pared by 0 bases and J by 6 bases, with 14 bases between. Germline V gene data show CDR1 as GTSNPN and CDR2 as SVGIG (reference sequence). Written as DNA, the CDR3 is TGTGCCTGGAGTGTACTTGAGAACCTTGATGAAAAACTGTTTTTT. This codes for CAWSVLENLDEKLFF.

The CDR3 region is CASSQDPGIGGYTF. The DNA for the CDR3 is TGCGCCAGCAGCCAAGATCCAGGGATCGGGGGCTACACCTTC. V is TRBV4-1 and J is TRBJ1-2; D possibly corresponds to TRBD1 (5 bases). V lost 0 bases and J lost 8, with 13 bases in between. In germline, CDR1 is MGHRA, CDR2 YSYEKL. The CDR3 loop spans 14 amino acids.

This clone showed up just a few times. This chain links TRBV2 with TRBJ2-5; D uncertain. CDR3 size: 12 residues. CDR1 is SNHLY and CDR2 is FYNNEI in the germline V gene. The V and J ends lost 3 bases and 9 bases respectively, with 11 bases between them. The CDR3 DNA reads TGTGCCAGCAGTGATGAGATAGTATCCCAGTACTTC. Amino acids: CASSDEIVSQYF.

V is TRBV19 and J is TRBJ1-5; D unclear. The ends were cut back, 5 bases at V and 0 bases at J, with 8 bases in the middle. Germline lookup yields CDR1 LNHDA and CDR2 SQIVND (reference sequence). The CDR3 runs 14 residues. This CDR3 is CASSPANSNQPQHF. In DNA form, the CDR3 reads TGTGCCAGTAGTCCAGCAAATAGCAATCAGCCCCAGCATTTT.

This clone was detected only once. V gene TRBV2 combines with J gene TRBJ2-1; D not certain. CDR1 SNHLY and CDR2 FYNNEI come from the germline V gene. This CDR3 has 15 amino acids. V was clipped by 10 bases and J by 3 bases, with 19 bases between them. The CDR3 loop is CAIVRQPTIYNEQFF. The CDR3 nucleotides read TGTGCCATCGTCCGACAACCAACGATCTACAATGAGCAGTTCTTC.

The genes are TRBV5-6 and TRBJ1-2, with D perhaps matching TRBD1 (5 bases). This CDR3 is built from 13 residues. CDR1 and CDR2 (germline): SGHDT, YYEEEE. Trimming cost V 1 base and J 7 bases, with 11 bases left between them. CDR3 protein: CASSLSGGSGYTF. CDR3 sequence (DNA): TGTGCCAGCAGCTTGTCGGGGGGAAGTGGCTACACCTTC.

The CDR3 here is CASSDQGGTDTQYF. CDR3 coding DNA: TGTGCCAGTAGTGATCAGGGAGGCACAGATACGCAGTATTTT. The J gene is TRBJ2-3, the V gene TRBV19; possibly TRBD1 or TRBD2 for D (5 bases each). The CDR3 contains 14 residues. The germline CDR1 and CDR2 sequences are LNHDA and SQIVND (reference sequence). Trimming took off 5 bases at V and 1 base at J, with 10 bases between the two ends.

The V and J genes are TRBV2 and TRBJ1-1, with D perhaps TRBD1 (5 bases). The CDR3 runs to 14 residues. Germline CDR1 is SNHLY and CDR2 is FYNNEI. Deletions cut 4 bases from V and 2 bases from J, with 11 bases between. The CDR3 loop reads CASSVQGPNTEAFF. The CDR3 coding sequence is TGTGCCAGCAGTGTCCAGGGCCCTAACACTGAAGCTTTCTTT.

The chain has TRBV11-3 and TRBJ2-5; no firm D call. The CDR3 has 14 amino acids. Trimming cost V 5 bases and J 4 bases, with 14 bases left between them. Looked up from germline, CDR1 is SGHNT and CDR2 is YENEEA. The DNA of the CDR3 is TGTGCCAGCAGCCAAGGTGCCCTGGGAGAGACCCAGTACTTC. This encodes CASSQGALGETQYF.

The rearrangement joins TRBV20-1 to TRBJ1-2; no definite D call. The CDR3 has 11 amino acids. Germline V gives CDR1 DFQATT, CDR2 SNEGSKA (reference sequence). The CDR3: CIALLSDGYTF. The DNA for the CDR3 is TGCATCGCCCTCTTGTCCGATGGCTACACCTTC.

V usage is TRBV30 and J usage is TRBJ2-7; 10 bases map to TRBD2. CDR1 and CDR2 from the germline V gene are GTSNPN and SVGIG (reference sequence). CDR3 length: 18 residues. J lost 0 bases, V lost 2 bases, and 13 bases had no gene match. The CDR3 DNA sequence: TGTGCCTGGAGTCCATCCCTTCTAGCGGGGGCCTCCTCCTACGAGCAGTACTTC. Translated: CAWSPSLLAGASSYEQYF.

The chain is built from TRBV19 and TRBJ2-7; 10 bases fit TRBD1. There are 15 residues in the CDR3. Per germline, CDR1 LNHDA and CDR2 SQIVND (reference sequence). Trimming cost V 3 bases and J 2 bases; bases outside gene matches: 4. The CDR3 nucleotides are TGTGCCAGTAGTATGGGACAGGGGCTTGCCTACGAGCAGTACTTC. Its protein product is CASSMGQGLAYEQYF.